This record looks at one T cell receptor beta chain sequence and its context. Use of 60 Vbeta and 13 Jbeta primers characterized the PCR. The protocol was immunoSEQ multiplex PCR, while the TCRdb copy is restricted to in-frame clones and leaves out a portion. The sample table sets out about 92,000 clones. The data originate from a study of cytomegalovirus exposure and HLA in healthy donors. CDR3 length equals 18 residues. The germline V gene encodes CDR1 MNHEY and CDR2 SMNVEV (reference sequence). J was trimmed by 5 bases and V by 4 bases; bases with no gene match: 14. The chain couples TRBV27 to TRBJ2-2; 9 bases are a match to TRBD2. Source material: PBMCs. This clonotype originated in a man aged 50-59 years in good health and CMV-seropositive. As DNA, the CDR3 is TGTGCCAGCAGTTCCCTATCTTGGATAGCGGGGGAAACCGGGGAGCTGTTTTTT. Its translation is CASSSLSWIAGETGELFF.